This TCR beta chain comes out of a study of blood T cell repertoires in COVID-19. Per the original methods: Quantification of nucleated cells was approximated via reference gene primer amplification. TCRdb's copy holds only in-frame clones and misses some; the assay was immunoSEQ multiplex PCR. V and J calls and clone size come straight from that table; D and trimming were deduced from the DNA. The profile covers fewer than 250,000 clones, with 88% appearing a single time and more than 3% taken by the ten largest. V shed 5 bases, J shed 5 bases, and the junction held 8 bases outside the gene matches. Germline lookup yields CDR1 GTSNPN and CDR2 SVGIG (reference sequence). This CDR3 contains 14 residues. It was within 2 weeks before study entry that exposed participants met a COVID-19 case.

The specimen sequenced was PBMCs or T cells enriched from blood (not recorded which). The rearrangement links TRBV30 to TRBJ1-4; TRBD1 matches 7 bases. The sequence came from a woman in her twenties or thirties who had been exposed to COVID-19. DNA for the CDR3: TGTGCCTGGGGGAGGGGACAGCAGAATGAAAAACTGTTTTTT. This translates into CAWGRGQQNEKLFF.